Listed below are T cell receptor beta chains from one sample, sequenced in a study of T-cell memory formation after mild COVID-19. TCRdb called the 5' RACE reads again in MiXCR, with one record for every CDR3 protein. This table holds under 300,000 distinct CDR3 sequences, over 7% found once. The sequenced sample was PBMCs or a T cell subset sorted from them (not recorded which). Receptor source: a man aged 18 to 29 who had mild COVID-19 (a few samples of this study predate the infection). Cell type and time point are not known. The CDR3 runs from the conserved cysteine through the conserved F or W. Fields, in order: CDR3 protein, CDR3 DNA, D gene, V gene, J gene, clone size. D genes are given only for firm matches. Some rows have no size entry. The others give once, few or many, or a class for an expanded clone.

CDR3: CASSGSGNQPQHF
DNA: TGTGCTAGTTCGGGCAGTGGCAATCAGCCCCAGCATTTT
D: NA
V: TRBV12-5
J: TRBJ1-5
size: few

CDR3: CASSRTGVITEAFF
DNA: TGTGCCAGCAGTCGGACAGGTGTAATCACTGAAGCTTTCTTT
D: TRBD1
V: TRBV6-5
J: TRBJ1-1
size: few

CDR3: CASSSRGAENYGYTF
DNA: TGTGCCAGCAGCAGCAGGGGGGCAGAGAACTATGGCTACACCTTC
D: TRBD1
V: TRBV7-8
J: TRBJ1-2
size: few

CDR3: CASSQGILAKNIQYF
DNA: TGCGCCAGCAGCCAAGGGATCCTAGCCAAAAACATTCAGTACTTC
D: NA
V: TRBV4-1
J: TRBJ2-4
size: few

CDR3: CASGGVSTYNSPLHF
DNA: TGTGCCAGCGGTGGGGTCTCTACCTATAATTCACCCCTCCACTTT
D: NA
V: TRBV12-3/TRBV12-4
J: TRBJ1-6
size: few

CDR3: CASSPEHYGYTF
DNA: TGTGCCAGCTCACCGGAACACTATGGCTACACCTTC
D: NA
V: TRBV18
J: TRBJ1-2
size: few

CDR3: CASSKRGRNTEAFF
DNA: TGTGCCAGCAGCAAGCGGGGGAGGAACACTGAAGCTTTCTTT
D: NA
V: TRBV12-3/TRBV12-4
J: TRBJ1-1
size: few

CDR3: CASSHDMVTEAFF
DNA: TGCGCCAGCAGCCATGATATGGTCACTGAAGCTTTCTTT
D: NA
V: TRBV4-3
J: TRBJ1-1
size: few

CDR3: CASSSRLAGGRHIEFF
DNA: TGTGCCAGCAGCTCCAGACTAGCGGGGGGGCGTCATATCGAGTTCTTC
D: TRBD2
V: TRBV13
J: TRBJ2-1
size: NA

CDR3: CASSTDTKNIQYF
DNA: TGCGCCAGCAGCACGGACACTAAAAACATTCAGTACTTC
D: NA
V: TRBV5-1
J: TRBJ2-4
size: few

CDR3: CASSSQGGAGTEAFF
DNA: TGCGCCAGCAGCTCCCAGGGGGGGGCGGGCACTGAAGCTTTCTTT
D: TRBD1
V: TRBV5-1
J: TRBJ1-1
size: few

CDR3: CASSMQGAPHTEAFF
DNA: TGTGCCAGTAGTATGCAGGGGGCACCCCACACTGAAGCTTTCTTT
D: TRBD1
V: TRBV19
J: TRBJ1-1
size: NA

CDR3: CASSLARRYLRNTDTQYF
DNA: TGCGCCAGCAGCTTGGCCCGGAGGTATCTAAGAAACACAGATACGCAGTATTTT
D: NA
V: TRBV5-1
J: TRBJ2-3
size: many

CDR3: CASSPGQGFLTEAQYF
DNA: TGTGCCAGCAGCCCGGGACAGGGGTTTCTTACCGAGGCCCAGTACTTC
D: TRBD1
V: TRBV9
J: TRBJ2-5
size: many

CDR3: CASRRTGGLTYEQYF
DNA: TGTGCCAGTAGAAGGACAGGGGGTCTGACCTACGAGCAGTACTTC
D: TRBD1
V: TRBV27
J: TRBJ2-7
size: NA

CDR3: CASSDRSTGADEQFF
DNA: TGTGCCAGCAGCGATAGATCAACAGGGGCGGATGAGCAGTTCTTC
D: TRBD1
V: TRBV7-2
J: TRBJ2-1
size: NA

CDR3: CASSFGLDRADTQYF
DNA: TGTGCCAGCAGCTTCGGGTTAGACAGGGCAGATACGCAGTATTTT
D: TRBD1
V: TRBV7-3
J: TRBJ2-3
size: NA

CDR3: CASSIGGGYPPDTQYF
DNA: TGTGCCAGCAGCATAGGGGGGGGTTACCCCCCAGATACGCAGTATTTT
D: NA
V: TRBV9
J: TRBJ2-3
size: once

CDR3: CAISPDPQAQPQHF
DNA: TGTGCCATCAGCCCGGACCCTCAGGCGCAGCCCCAGCATTTT
D: NA
V: TRBV10-3
J: TRBJ1-5
size: NA

CDR3: CASSLNPTGELFF
DNA: TGTGCCAGCAGCTTAAACCCCACCGGGGAGCTGTTTTTT
D: NA
V: TRBV7-2
J: TRBJ2-2
size: many

CDR3: CASSQAGTGNEQYF
DNA: TGTGCCAGCAGCCAGGCCGGGACAGGGAACGAGCAGTACTTC
D: TRBD1
V: TRBV4-2
J: TRBJ2-7
size: few

CDR3: CASTQPGGAETQYF
DNA: TGTGCCAGCACCCAGCCGGGGGGCGCGGAGACCCAGTACTTC
D: NA
V: TRBV7-2
J: TRBJ2-5
size: NA

CDR3: CASSAIITPSEETQYF
DNA: TGTGCCAGCAGTGCGATTATCACCCCCTCGGAGGAGACCCAGTACTTC
D: NA
V: TRBV25-1
J: TRBJ2-5
size: NA

CDR3: CASSTGTGNTGELFF
DNA: TGTGCCAGCAGCACCGGGACAGGGAACACCGGGGAGCTGTTTTTT
D: TRBD1
V: TRBV11-2
J: TRBJ2-2
size: NA

CDR3: CASRGAGAGDTQYF
DNA: TGTGCCAGCAGAGGGGCGGGGGCCGGAGATACGCAGTATTTT
D: NA
V: TRBV9
J: TRBJ2-3
size: NA

CDR3: CASSETGGYIQYF
DNA: TGTGCCAGCAGCGAGACAGGGGGCTACATTCAGTACTTC
D: TRBD1
V: TRBV12-3/TRBV12-4
J: TRBJ2-4
size: many

CDR3: CASKPGWDEKLFF
DNA: TGTGCCAGCAAGCCCGGCTGGGATGAAAAACTGTTTTTT
D: NA
V: TRBV6-1
J: TRBJ1-4
size: NA

CDR3: CASSQRGGATGELFF
DNA: TGTGCCAGCAGCCAACGCGGGGGGGCCACCGGGGAGCTGTTTTTT
D: TRBD2
V: TRBV3-1
J: TRBJ2-2
size: NA

CDR3: CSASVYSGANVLTF
DNA: TGCAGTGCTTCTGTTTACTCTGGGGCCAACGTCCTGACTTTC
D: NA
V: TRBV20-1
J: TRBJ2-6
size: many

CDR3: CASSLERGTRGYTF
DNA: TGTGCCAGCAGCTTAGAAAGGGGAACAAGAGGCTACACCTTC
D: NA
V: TRBV7-2
J: TRBJ1-2
size: NA

CDR3: CASGPGVGNTIYF
DNA: TGTGCCAGCGGACCGGGGGTGGGAAACACCATATATTTT
D: NA
V: TRBV7-2
J: TRBJ1-3
size: many

CDR3: CASSPPGTAAYGYTF
DNA: TGCGCCAGCAGCCCCCCTGGGACAGCCGCCTATGGCTACACCTTC
D: TRBD1
V: TRBV4-1
J: TRBJ1-2
size: few

CDR3: CASSQSWGGSMGELFF
DNA: TGCGCCAGCAGCCAGTCCTGGGGGGGAAGTATGGGGGAGCTGTTTTTT
D: TRBD2
V: TRBV4-1
J: TRBJ2-2
size: few

CDR3: CASSRYSGTGMSNEQFF
DNA: TGTGCCAGCAGTAGATACTCAGGGACAGGCATGAGCAATGAGCAGTTCTTC
D: TRBD1
V: TRBV12-3/TRBV12-4
J: TRBJ2-1
size: NA

CDR3: CASRQGTSGGPQETQYF
DNA: TGTGCCAGCAGACAAGGGACTAGCGGGGGTCCACAAGAGACCCAGTACTTC
D: TRBD2
V: TRBV4-2
J: TRBJ2-5
size: NA

CDR3: CASSKREDNRNYGYTF
DNA: TGTGCCAGCAGTAAGCGTGAGGACAACAGAAACTATGGCTACACCTTC
D: NA
V: TRBV7-3
J: TRBJ1-2
size: many

CDR3: CASKGYEQYF
DNA: TGTGCCAGCAAGGGATACGAGCAGTACTTC
D: NA
V: TRBV12-3/TRBV12-4
J: TRBJ2-7
size: few

CDR3: CASSLAPGFAETQYF
DNA: TGCGCCAGCAGCTTGGCCCCGGGGTTCGCAGAGACCCAGTACTTC
D: NA
V: TRBV5-1
J: TRBJ2-5
size: NA

CDR3: CASSPYAGLSTDTQYF
DNA: TGTGCCAGCAGCCCCTACGCGGGGCTTAGCACAGATACGCAGTATTTT
D: NA
V: TRBV7-2
J: TRBJ2-3
size: once

CDR3: CASRASGGSSYNEQFF
DNA: TGCGCCAGCAGGGCCAGCGGGGGGAGCTCCTACAATGAGCAGTTCTTC
D: TRBD2
V: TRBV5-1
J: TRBJ2-1
size: few

CDR3: CASSESQVTFYEQYF
DNA: TGTGCCAGCAGTGAATCCCAGGTCACTTTCTACGAGCAGTACTTC
D: NA
V: TRBV2
J: TRBJ2-7
size: NA

CDR3: CARGLAYNEQFF
DNA: TGTGCCAGGGGACTCGCCTACAATGAGCAGTTCTTC
D: NA
V: TRBV2
J: TRBJ2-1
size: NA

CDR3: CASSPRGSLYNEQFF
DNA: TGTGCCAGCAGCCCGCGGGGGAGCCTCTACAATGAGCAGTTCTTC
D: TRBD2
V: TRBV12-3/TRBV12-4
J: TRBJ2-1
size: NA

CDR3: CASSLVPSGYQETQYF
DNA: TGTGCCAGCAGTTTAGTTCCTAGCGGATACCAAGAGACCCAGTACTTC
D: TRBD2
V: TRBV12-3/TRBV12-4
J: TRBJ2-5
size: many

CDR3: CASSSTPGFHPSNEKLFF
DNA: TGTGCCAGCAGCTCGACTCCGGGCTTCCACCCTTCTAATGAAAAACTGTTTTTT
D: NA
V: TRBV7-4
J: TRBJ1-4
size: few